The present T cell receptor (beta chain) was sequenced within a study of T cell clonotyping in hematopoietic cell transplantation. This clone was observed a handful of times. The antigen is unknown. In germline, CDR1 is SGHAT, CDR2 FQNNGV. CDR3 length: 14 amino acids. V was pared by 1 base and J by 6 bases, with 13 bases between. Data came from immunoSEQ multiplex PCR; TCRdb stores just in-frame clones and leaves some out. The table includes about 8,700 clones, approximately 85% detected once. Study results and limitations: Few recipient clonotypes overlapped donors; over 95% were de novo at given depth. Pathologically expanded recipient clonotypes increased progressively from day 30 to day 180 as diversity fell.

This sequence was found in a female patient between 30 and 39 years old who had an allogeneic stem cell transplant, so the T cells may come from the graft donor. Some clones in this sample may be carry-over from other donors' samples. Sample: PBMCs, taken 180 days after allogeneic stem cell transplant. The chain combines TRBV11-2 with TRBJ2-7; D is possibly TRBD2 (6 bases). The CDR3 DNA sequence: TGTGCCAGCAGCTTAGGCGGAGGGAAACCCGAGCAGTACTTC. This codes for CASSLGGGKPEQYF.